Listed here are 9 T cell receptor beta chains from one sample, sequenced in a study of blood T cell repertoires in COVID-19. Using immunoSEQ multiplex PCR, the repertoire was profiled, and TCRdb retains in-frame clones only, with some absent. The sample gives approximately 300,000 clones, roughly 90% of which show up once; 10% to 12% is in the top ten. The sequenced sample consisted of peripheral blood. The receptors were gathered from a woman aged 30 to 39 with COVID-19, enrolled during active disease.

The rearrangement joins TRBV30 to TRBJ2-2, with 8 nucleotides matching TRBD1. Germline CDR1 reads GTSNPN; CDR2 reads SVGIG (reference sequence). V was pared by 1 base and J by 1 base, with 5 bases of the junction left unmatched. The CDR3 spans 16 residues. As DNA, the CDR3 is TGTGCCTGGAGTGGGGCAGGGGGCCGGAACACCGGGGAGCTGTTTTTT. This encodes CAWSGAGGRNTGELFF. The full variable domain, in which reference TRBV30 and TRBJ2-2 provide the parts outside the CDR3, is SQTIHQWPATLVQPVGSPLSLECTVEGTSNPNLYWYRQAAGRGLQLLFYSVGIGQISSEVPQNLSASRPQDRQFILSSKKLLLSDSGFYLCAWSGAGGRNTGELFFGEGSRLTVL.

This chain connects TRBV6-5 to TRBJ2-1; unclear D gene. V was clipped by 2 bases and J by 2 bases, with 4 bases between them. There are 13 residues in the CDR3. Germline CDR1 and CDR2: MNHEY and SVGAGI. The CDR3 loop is CASSYPTYNEQFF. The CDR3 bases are TGTGCCAGCAGTTACCCCACCTACAATGAGCAGTTCTTC.

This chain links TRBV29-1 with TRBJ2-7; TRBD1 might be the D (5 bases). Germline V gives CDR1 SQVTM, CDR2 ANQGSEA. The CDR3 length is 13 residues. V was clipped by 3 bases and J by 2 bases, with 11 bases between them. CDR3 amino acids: CSVEAREPYEQYF. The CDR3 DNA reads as TGCAGCGTTGAGGCCAGGGAACCCTACGAGCAGTACTTC.

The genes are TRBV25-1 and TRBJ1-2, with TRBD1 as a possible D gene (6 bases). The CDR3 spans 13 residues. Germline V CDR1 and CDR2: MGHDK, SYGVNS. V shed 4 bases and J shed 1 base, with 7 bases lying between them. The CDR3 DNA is TGTGCCAGCAGTGTGGACAGTAACTATGGCTACACCTTC. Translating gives CASSVDSNYGYTF.

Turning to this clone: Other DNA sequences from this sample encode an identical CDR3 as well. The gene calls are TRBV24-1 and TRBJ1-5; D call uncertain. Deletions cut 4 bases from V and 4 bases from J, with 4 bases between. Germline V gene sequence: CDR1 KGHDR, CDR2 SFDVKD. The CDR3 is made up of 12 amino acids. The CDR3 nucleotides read TGTGCCACCAGTGACGGGAATCAGCCCCAGCATTTT. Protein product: CATSDGNQPQHF.

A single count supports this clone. In nucleotides, the CDR3 is TGCGCCAGCAGCCAAGAATCGATCAGCTCTGGAAACACCATATATTTT. Translated: CASSQESISSGNTIYF. The chain carries TRBV4-1 and TRBJ1-3, with no clear D. Germline V CDR1 and CDR2: MGHRA, YSYEKL. The CDR3 sequence is 16 residues long. V was clipped by 0 bases and J by 0 bases, with 9 bases between them.

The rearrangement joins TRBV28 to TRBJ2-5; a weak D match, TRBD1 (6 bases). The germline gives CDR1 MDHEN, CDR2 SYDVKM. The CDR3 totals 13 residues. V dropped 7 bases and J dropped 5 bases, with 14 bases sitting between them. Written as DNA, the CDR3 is TGTGCCAGCACAACTCAGGGGTTGGAGACCCAGTACTTC. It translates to CASTTQGLETQYF.

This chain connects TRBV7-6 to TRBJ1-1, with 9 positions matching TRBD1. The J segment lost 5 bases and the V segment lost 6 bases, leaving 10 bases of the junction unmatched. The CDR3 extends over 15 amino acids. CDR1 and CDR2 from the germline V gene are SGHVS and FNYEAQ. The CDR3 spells CASSQTGQGWTEAFF. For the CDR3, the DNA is TGTGCCAGCAGTCAAACGGGACAGGGATGGACTGAAGCTTTCTTT.

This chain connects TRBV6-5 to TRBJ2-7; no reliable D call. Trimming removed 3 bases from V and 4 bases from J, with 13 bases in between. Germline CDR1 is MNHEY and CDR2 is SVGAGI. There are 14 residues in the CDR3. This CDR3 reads CASSYGGVEYEQYF. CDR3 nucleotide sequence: TGTGCCAGCAGTTATGGCGGCGTGGAGTACGAGCAGTACTTC.